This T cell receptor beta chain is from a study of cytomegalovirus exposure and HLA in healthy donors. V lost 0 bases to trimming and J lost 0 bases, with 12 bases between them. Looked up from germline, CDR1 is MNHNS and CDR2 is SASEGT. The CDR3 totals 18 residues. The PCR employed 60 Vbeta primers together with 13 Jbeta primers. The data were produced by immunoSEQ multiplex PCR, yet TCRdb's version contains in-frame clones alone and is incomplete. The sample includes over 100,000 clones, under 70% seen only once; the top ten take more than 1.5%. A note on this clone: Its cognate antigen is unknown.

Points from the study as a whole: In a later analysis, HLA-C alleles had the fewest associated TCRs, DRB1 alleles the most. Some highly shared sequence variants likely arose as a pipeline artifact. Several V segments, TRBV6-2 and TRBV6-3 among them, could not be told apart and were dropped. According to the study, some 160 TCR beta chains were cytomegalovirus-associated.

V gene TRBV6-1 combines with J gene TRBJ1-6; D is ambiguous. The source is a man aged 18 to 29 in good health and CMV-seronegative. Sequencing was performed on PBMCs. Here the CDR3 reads CASSEAAGGSSYNSPLHF. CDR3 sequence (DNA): TGTGCCAGCAGTGAAGCTGCGGGAGGGAGCTCCTATAATTCACCCCTCCACTTT.